This T cell receptor (beta chain) was captured by sequencing in a study of CD8 T cells in Susac syndrome. Germline V gene lookup returns CDR1 SEHNR and CDR2 FQNEAQ (reference sequence). V lost 5 bases, J lost 0 bases, and 13 bases lay in between. The CDR3 loop spans 15 amino acids. With random hexamers, reverse transcription was performed on roughly 0.5 to 1 ug of RNA. The amplification used immunoSEQ multiplex PCR on TCR beta CDR3; it spanned 54 Vbeta and 13 Jbeta. TCRdb reanalysed the immunoSEQ multiplex PCR reads using MiXCR and keeps one entry per CDR3 protein. The sample consists of 69,000 or so distinct CDR3 sequences, 95% of them appearing once. Controls were healthy donors (matched for age and sex).

The TCR comes from a human donor in good health. The chain employs TRBV7-9 and TRBJ1-1; no definite D call. Sequenced input: CD8+ T cells from PBMCs. CDR3 in DNA: TGTGCCAGCAGCCATCCCCCCGGATTGAACACTGAAGCTTTCTTT. The encoded protein is CASSHPPGLNTEAFF.